The 9 T cell receptor beta chains given below trace back to one sample, sequenced in a study of blood T cell repertoires in COVID-19. TCRdb keeps only in-frame clones here, not all; method: immunoSEQ multiplex PCR. This table holds roughly 300,000 clones, about 89% found once. Sequencing input: peripheral blood. These receptors came from a woman between 45 and 60 years old who had recovered from COVID-19.

This clone is a singleton in its sample. The chain employs TRBV5-3 and TRBJ2-7; D uncertain. TRBV5-3 is flagged as an ORF with uncertain function. V lost 0 bases and J 3 bases, leaving 10 bases between the germline ends. This CDR3 has 14 amino acids. For the CDR3, the DNA is TGTGCCAGAAGCTTGGTCGCGGCCAACTACGAGCAGTACTTC. Its translation is CARSLVAANYEQYF.

This sequence joins TRBV27 and TRBJ2-7; TRBD2 agrees at 12 bases. Looked up from germline, CDR1 is MNHEY and CDR2 is SMNVEV (reference sequence). V trimming: 5 bases; J trimming: 0 bases; junction bases outside the gene matches: 11. The CDR3 totals 18 residues. This CDR3 is CASSIRTSGALSSYEQYF. The CDR3 bases are TGTGCCAGCAGTATAAGGACTAGCGGGGCCTTAAGCTCCTACGAGCAGTACTTC.

This clone was detected only once. This chain joins TRBV18 and TRBJ2-1; D possibly corresponds to TRBD2 (5 bases). V lost 6 bases and J lost 3, with 15 bases in between. Germline V gene lookup returns CDR1 KGHSH and CDR2 LQKENI. The CDR3 sequence is 15 residues long. The CDR3 is CASSLTPGGYNEQFF. CDR3 sequence (DNA): TGTGCCAGCTCCCTTACTCCCGGAGGCTACAATGAGCAGTTCTTC.

The genes are TRBV3-1 (or the pseudogene TRBV3-2) and TRBJ2-3; 7 bases agree with TRBD2. Per germline, CDR1 LGHDT and CDR2 YNNKEL (reference sequence). CDR3 size: 11 residues. Unmatched junction bases numbered 5, after V lost 7 bases and J lost 10 bases. In nucleotides, the CDR3 is TGTGCCAGCACGGGAGCGGGACCGCAGTATTTT. The encoded protein is CASTGAGPQYF.

V and J are TRBV3-1 (or the pseudogene TRBV3-2) and TRBJ2-3; D might be TRBD2 (7 bases). Trimming pared 8 bases from V and 4 bases from J, leaving 16 bases between. The CDR3 is 14 residues long. Germline values: CDR1 LGHDT, CDR2 YNNKEL (reference sequence). CDR3 residues: CASRGACSPDTQYF. The CDR3 DNA sequence: TGTGCCAGCCGGGGGGCCTGTTCCCCAGATACGCAGTATTTT.

CDR3 protein: CASTRGELAKNIQYF. In DNA, the CDR3 is TGTGCCAGCACCCGGGGGGAGCTAGCCAAAAACATTCAGTACTTC. The rearrangement links TRBV2 to TRBJ2-4, with 7 nucleotides matching TRBD2. The germline V gene has CDR1 SNHLY and CDR2 FYNNEI. V lost 7 bases and J lost 0; bases outside the gene matches: 6. This CDR3 is 15 amino acids long.

The chain carries TRBV6-2 or TRBV6-3 and TRBJ2-3, with D possibly matching TRBD2 (5 bases). The V gene's germline CDR1 is MNHEY and CDR2 SVGEGT. Trimming stripped 5 bases from V and 0 bases from J, with 21 bases between. CDR3 length: 18 amino acids. In nucleotides, the CDR3 is TGTGCCAGCAGTCTAGACCGTCGGGCCAGCGGAAGCACAGATACGCAGTATTTT. This gives the protein CASSLDRRASGSTDTQYF.

The chain links TRBV27 to TRBJ1-1, with TRBD1 as a possible D gene (6 bases). V was pared by 6 bases and J by 3 bases, with 11 bases between. The CDR3 contains 13 residues. Germline loops: CDR1 MNHEY, CDR2 SMNVEV (reference sequence). The CDR3 DNA sequence: TGTGCCAGCAGCATCGGGACATACACTGAAGCTTTCTTT. Amino acid sequence: CASSIGTYTEAFF.

The CDR3 DNA is TGTGCCAGCAGCTTAGCGACAGCTAAGCAAGCTTTCTTT. This translates into CASSLATAKQAFF. This rearrangement joins TRBV7-9 to TRBJ1-1; TRBD1 might be the D (5 bases). The V and J ends lost 0 bases and 9 bases respectively, with 11 bases between them. Germline loops: CDR1 SEHNR, CDR2 FQNEAQ (reference sequence). This CDR3 has 13 amino acids.